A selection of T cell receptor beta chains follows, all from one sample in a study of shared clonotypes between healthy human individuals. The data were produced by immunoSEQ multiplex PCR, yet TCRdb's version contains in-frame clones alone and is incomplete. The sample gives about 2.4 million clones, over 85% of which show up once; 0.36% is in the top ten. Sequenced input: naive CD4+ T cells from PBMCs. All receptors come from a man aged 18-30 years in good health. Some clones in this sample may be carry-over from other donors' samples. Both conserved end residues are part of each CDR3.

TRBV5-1	CASSPLQGEAEKLFF
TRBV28	CASSLGQGSYGYTF
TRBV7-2	CASSLGLGGPHNEQFF
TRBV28	CASSPLGGRDNQPQHF
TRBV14	CASSQVRRGPFQAFF
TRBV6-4	CASRAKAYEQYF
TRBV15	CATSRNSNQPQHF
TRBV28	CASSFGTIRTNSPLHF
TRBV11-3	CASSRQQGSEAFF
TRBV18	CASSPNLAASTDTQYF
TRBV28	CASSFSGQGLLGYTF
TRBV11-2	CASSSTRFSVDEQFF
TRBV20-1	CSARQGWEQFF
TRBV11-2	CASSFIPRDRDTYNEQFF
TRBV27	CASSPIGNSPLHF